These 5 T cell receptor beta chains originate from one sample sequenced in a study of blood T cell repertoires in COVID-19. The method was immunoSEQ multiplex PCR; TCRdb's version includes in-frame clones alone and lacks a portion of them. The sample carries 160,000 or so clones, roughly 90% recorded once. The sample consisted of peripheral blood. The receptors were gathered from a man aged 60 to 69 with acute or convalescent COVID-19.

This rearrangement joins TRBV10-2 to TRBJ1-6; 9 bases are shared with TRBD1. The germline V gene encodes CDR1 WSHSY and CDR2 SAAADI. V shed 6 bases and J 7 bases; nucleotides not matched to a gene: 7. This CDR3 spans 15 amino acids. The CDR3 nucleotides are TGCGCCAGCAGCCCCGGGACAGGGCGAAATTCACCCCTCCACTTT. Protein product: CASSPGTGRNSPLHF.

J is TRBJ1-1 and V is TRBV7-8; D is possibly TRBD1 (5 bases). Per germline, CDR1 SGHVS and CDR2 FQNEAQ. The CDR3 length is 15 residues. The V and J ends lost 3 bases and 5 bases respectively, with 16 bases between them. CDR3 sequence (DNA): TGTGCCAGCAGCTTTACAGCAGGGCAGGAGACTGAAGCTTTCTTT. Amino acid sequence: CASSFTAGQETEAFF.

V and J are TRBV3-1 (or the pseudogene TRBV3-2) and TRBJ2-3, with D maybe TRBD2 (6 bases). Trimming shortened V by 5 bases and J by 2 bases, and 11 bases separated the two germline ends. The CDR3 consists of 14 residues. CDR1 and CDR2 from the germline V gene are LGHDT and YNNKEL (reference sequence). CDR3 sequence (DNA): TGTGCCAGCAGCGAAGGGACTTACACAGATACGCAGTATTTT. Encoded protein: CASSEGTYTDTQYF.

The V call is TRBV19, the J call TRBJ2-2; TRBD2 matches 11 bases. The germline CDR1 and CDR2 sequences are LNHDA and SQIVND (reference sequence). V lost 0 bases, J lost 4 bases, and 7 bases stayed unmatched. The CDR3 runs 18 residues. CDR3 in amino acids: CASSIDHFSGGVTGELFF. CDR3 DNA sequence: TGTGCCAGTAGTATAGATCATTTTAGCGGGGGGGTCACCGGGGAGCTGTTTTTT.

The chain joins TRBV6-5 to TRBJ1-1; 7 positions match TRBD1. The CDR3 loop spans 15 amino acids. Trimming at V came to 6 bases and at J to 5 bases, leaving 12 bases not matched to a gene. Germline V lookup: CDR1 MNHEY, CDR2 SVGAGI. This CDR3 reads CASRDQTGKGTEAFF. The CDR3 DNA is TGTGCCAGCAGGGATCAGACAGGGAAGGGGACTGAAGCTTTCTTT.